This record looks at one TCR beta chain sequence and its context. This clonotype was detected many times. It has no known antigen specificity. No qualities accompany the bases; no much larger clone lies one base away. The library was prepared using PCR. The sequencing machine was an Illumina HiSeq 2000. TCRdb passed the public sequencing reads through fastp at Q25 and MiXCR, retaining productive beta sequences. CDR3 protein duplicates are merged, each entry listing the most common genes and DNA. A total of more than 85,000 distinct CDR3 sequences appear in this sample, 45% to 55% of them only once. The ten top clones hold more than 9% of the sample. The data stem from a study of CDR3 diversity in severe acne (dated by TCRdb to the late 2010s). From its cysteine to its phenylalanine, the CDR3 spans 14 amino acids. Only the CDR3 DNA is retained, 42 bases long and in frame from the first base. The germline V gene provides CDR1 MDHEN and CDR2 SYDVKM. Germline trimming: 6 bases from V, 3 bases from J; junction bases outside gene matches: 6.

The clonotype originates from a male donor with severe acne vulgaris. Sequenced material: blood. The chain employs TRBV28 and TRBJ2-7, with TRBD2 matching 9 junction bases. In nucleotide form, the sequence is TGTGCCAGCAGAAATAGCGGGAGCGTCTACGAGCAGTACTTC. The resulting protein is CASRNSGSVYEQYF.